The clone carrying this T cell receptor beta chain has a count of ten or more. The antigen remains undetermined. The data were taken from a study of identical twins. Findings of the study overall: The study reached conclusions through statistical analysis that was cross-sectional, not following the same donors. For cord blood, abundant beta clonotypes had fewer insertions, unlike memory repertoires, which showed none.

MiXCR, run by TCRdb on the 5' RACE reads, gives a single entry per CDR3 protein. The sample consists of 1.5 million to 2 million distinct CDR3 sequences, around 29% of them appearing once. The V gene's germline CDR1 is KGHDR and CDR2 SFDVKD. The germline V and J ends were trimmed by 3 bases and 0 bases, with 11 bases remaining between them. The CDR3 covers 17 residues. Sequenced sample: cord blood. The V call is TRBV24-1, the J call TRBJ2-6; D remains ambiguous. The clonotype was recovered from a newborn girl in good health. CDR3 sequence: CATSDESPFSGANVLTF. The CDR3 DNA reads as TGTGCCACCAGTGATGAATCCCCCTTCTCTGGGGCCAACGTCCTGACTTTC.